This T cell receptor beta chain was identified in a study of molecular identifiers for immune sequencing clone quantification. Overall study findings and caveats: Effector cells kept over 98% of their molecules in clones above 20 RNA copies, while naive cells kept under 1% there.

Bulk TCR libraries used previously described methods and listed TCR primers. TCRdb reprocessed the PCR reads with MiXCR, giving one entry per CDR3 protein. The sample lists over 85,000 distinct CDR3 sequences, 35% occurring once. Concerning this clonotype: Its antigen is currently unknown.

Every naive CD8 library was made from between about 20,000 and 1,100,000 sorted cells with 10%, 30% or 50% RNA. Sorting recovered naive CD8 T cells on a CD8+CD4-CCR7+CD45RA+ profile. This clonotype was sampled from a human donor in good health. Some libraries in this study had Jurkat cell RNA spiked in. Sequencing was carried out using naive CD8+ T cells from blood, with Jurkat cell RNA spiked in. Subset given: FACS-sorted CD8+CD4-CCR7+CD45RA+ naive T cells.

The CDR3 sequence: CASSSTGIAKNIQYF. The CDR3 DNA is TGTGCCAGTAGTTCGACAGGGATAGCCAAAAACATTCAGTACTTC. V is TRBV19 and J is TRBJ2-4; 7 bases are a match to TRBD1. Trimming at V came to 5 bases and at J to 0 bases, leaving 4 bases not matched to a gene. The CDR3 has 15 amino acids. Germline values: CDR1 LNHDA, CDR2 SQIVND (reference sequence).